A selection of T cell receptor beta chains follows, all from one sample in a study of response to subunit inactivated influenza vaccine. TCRdb called the RT-PCR reads again in MiXCR, with one record for every CDR3 protein. Among some 540,000 distinct CDR3 sequences listed, approximately 24% were seen once. These data also formed part of another study, on T cells expressing NK-cell markers.

Sequencing was performed on CD4+ T cells sorted from PBMCs, taken 12 days after vaccination. The receptor set was obtained from a man between 50 and 59 years old who received an inactivated influenza vaccine. CDR3s include the opening cysteine and the closing phenylalanine or tryptophan. Each record gives: clone size, V gene, D gene, J gene, CDR3 DNA, CDR3 protein. The D gene is left open where the match is weak. Size is omitted from some rows. Given values are once, few, many or a class for expanded clones.

few,TRBV6-5,NA,TRBJ2-7,TGTGCCAGCAGTTCACTGGGGACACCCGAGGCCATCTACGAGCAGTACTTC,CASSSLGTPEAIYEQYF
many,TRBV25-1,NA,TRBJ1-2,TGTGCCAGACAGTACTCGCGCGGCTACACCTTC,CARQYSRGYTF
NA,TRBV6-1,NA,TRBJ1-2,TGTGCCAGCAAAGAGGGACTGAACTATGGCTACACCTTC,CASKEGLNYGYTF
NA,TRBV7-2,TRBD2,TRBJ2-5,TGTGCCAGCAGCTACGGACTAGCGCTGGAGACCCAGTACTTC,CASSYGLALETQYF
few,TRBV12-3/TRBV12-4,TRBD2,TRBJ2-1,TGTGCCAGCAGTTTCGTCGGACTAGCTAGAAATGAGCAGTTCTTC,CASSFVGLARNEQFF
NA,TRBV28,NA,TRBJ2-7,TGTGCCAGCAGTTCCCCCGGGGGCAGCTCCTACGAGCAGTACTTC,CASSSPGGSSYEQYF
few,TRBV7-8,TRBD1,TRBJ2-7,TGTGCCAGCAGCTTGGGACAGGGATTTCCCTACGAGCAGTACTTC,CASSLGQGFPYEQYF
few,TRBV5-5,NA,TRBJ2-2,TGTGCCAGCACCCTAAGACAAACGAACACCGGGGAGCTGTTTTTT,CASTLRQTNTGELFF
few,TRBV5-4,NA,TRBJ2-1,TGTGCCAGCAGCCCCTTTCAAGGCACGCGGTACAATGAGCAGTTCTTC,CASSPFQGTRYNEQFF
few,TRBV10-2,NA,TRBJ1-6,TGCGCCAAATTTCGGGGGCAGGAAAAATTGCCCCTCCACTTT,CAKFRGQEKLPLHF
few,TRBV9,NA,TRBJ2-7,TGTGCCAGCAGCGTAAAAGGGGGACCGCCTTACGAGCAGTACTTC,CASSVKGGPPYEQYF
many,TRBV12-3/TRBV12-4,NA,TRBJ2-2,TGTGCCAGCAGTGGACCCAACACCGGGGAGCTGTTTTTT,CASSGPNTGELFF
many,TRBV5-6,TRBD1,TRBJ1-1,TGTGCCAGCAGCTTCAACAGGGGCACTGAAGCTTTCTTT,CASSFNRGTEAFF
NA,TRBV19,TRBD1,TRBJ1-3,TGTGCCAGGACAGGGGGCTGCTCTGGAAACACCATATATTTT,CARTGGCSGNTIYF
few,TRBV15,NA,TRBJ2-2,TGTGCCACCAGCAGAGATTCGGGGCACGACACCGGGGAGCTGTTTTTT,CATSRDSGHDTGELFF
NA,TRBV6-5,NA,TRBJ1-2,TGTGCCAGCAGTTACTCGGGCAGGGTTGCCCGACTATTCGGGTACACCTTC,CASSYSGRVARLFGYTF
NA,TRBV29-1,NA,TRBJ1-4,TGCAGCGTGGCAACAGGTGCAACTAATGAAAAACTGTTTTTT,CSVATGATNEKLFF
NA,TRBV6-5,NA,TRBJ2-1,TGTGCCAGCAGGGCTCTGGGGAATGAGCAGTTCTTC,CASRALGNEQFF
NA,TRBV3-1,TRBD2,TRBJ2-1,TGTGCCAGCAGCCAAGGGACTAGCGGGAGAACTGAGCAGTTCTTC,CASSQGTSGRTEQFF
NA,TRBV20-1,NA,TRBJ2-5,TGCAGTGCTAGAGATCTTAGCGGTCGCATAGAGACCCAGTACTTC,CSARDLSGRIETQYF
few,TRBV29-1,NA,TRBJ2-3,TGCAGCGTAAGGTTGAATGCGGTTCAGGCGCAGTATTTT,CSVRLNAVQAQYF
few,TRBV3-1,TRBD2,TRBJ2-1,TGTGCCAGCAGCCACCTAGCGGGAGTCAATGAGCAGTTCTTC,CASSHLAGVNEQFF
many,TRBV10-3,TRBD1,TRBJ2-1,TGTGCCATCAGTGAGACGGGACAGGGTATATCGGAGCGGGGTCGGAATGAGCAGTTCTTC,CAISETGQGISERGRNEQFF
NA,TRBV29-1,TRBD1,TRBJ2-3,TGCAGCGCGGGACAGGGGTACACAGATACGCAGTATTTT,CSAGQGYTDTQYF
NA,TRBV20-1,NA,TRBJ2-3,TGCAGTGCTTTAGACGCGGTAGCGTTTAGCACAGATACGCAGTATTTT,CSALDAVAFSTDTQYF
many,TRBV24-1,NA,TRBJ2-3,TGTGCCACCAGTGATTCGGGATTTAGCACAGATACGCAGTATTTT,CATSDSGFSTDTQYF